The T cell receptor beta chain under discussion was sequenced for a study of tumor-infiltrating lymphocytes in primary liver carcinoma. Across the study: Ranging in age from 30 to 69 years, the patients were men and women. Per sample, productive TCRbeta reads numbered roughly 3.5 to 7.13 million, similar across tissue types. Study-level findings and limits: Tumors had a top-250-clone fraction that was significantly higher than blood (p = 0.039).

As concerns this clonotype: As yet, its antigen is unknown. A read error may explain this, as a much larger clone is one base away.

In addition to blood RNA drawn from unsorted whole blood, germline DNA was extracted. Those patients suffered from chronic HBV infection and were treatment-naive. The germline V gene encodes CDR1 MNHNS and CDR2 SASEGT. After removal of 4 bases from V and 1 base from J, the junction contained 6 bases not matched to a gene. This CDR3 is 15 amino acids long. The investigators made TCR beta cDNA from approximately 500 ng total RNA, using a constant-region primer. Modified slightly, ARM-PCR produced TCR beta libraries over three nested multiplex PCR rounds. Rounds one and two of PCR, each of 10 cycles, were primed with TRBV1-TRBV30 forward primers and a C-beta reverse primer. TCRdb re-analysed the multiplex PCR reads in MiXCR, keeping a single row per CDR3 protein. The sample shows approximately 330,000 distinct CDR3 sequences, almost 65% of them seen only once.

Sequencing was done on a sample of peripheral blood. The rearrangement joins TRBV6-1 to TRBJ2-7, with 8 positions matching TRBD1. The TCR was taken from a man aged 40-50 years with primary liver carcinoma and hepatitis B virus infection. CDR3 protein: CASSGRDRRSYEQYF. CDR3 nucleotides: TGTGCCAGCAGTGGCCGGGACAGGAGGTCCTACGAGCAGTACTTC.